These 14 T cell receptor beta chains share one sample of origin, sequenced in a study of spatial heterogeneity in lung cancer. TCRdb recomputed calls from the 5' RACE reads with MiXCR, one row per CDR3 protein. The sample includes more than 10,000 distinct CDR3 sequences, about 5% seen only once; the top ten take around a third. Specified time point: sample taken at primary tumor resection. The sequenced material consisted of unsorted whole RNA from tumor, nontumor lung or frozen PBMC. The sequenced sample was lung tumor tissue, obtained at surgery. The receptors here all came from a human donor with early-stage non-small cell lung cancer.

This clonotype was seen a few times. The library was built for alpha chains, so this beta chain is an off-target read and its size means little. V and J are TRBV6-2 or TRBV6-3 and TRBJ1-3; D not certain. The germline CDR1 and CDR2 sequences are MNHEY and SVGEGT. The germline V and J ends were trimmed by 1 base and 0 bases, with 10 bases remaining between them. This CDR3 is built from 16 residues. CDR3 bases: TGTGCCAGCAGTTACTTCGGGGAGAGCTCTGGAAACACCATATATTTT. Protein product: CASSYFGESSGNTIYF.

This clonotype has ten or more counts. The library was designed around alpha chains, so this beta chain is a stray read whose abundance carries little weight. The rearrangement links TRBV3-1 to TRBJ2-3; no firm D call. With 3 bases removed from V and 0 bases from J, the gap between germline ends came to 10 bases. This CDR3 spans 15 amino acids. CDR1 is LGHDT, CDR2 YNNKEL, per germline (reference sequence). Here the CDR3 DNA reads TGTGCCAGCAGCCAGGCTCTCCGGAGCACAGATACGCAGTATTTT. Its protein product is CASSQALRSTDTQYF.

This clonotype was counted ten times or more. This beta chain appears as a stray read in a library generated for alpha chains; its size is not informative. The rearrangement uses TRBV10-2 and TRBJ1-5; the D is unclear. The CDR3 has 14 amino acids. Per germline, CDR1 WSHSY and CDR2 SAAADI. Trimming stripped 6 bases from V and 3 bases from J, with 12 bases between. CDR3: CASSQVGSNQPQHF. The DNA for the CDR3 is TGCGCCAGCAGCCAAGTAGGGTCCAATCAGCCCCAGCATTTT.

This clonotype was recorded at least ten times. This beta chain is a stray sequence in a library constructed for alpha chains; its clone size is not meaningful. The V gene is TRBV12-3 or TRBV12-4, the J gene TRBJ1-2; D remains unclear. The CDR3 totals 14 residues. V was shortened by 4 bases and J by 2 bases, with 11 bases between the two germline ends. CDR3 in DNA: TGTGCCAGCAGTTGGGAGGCGGCAAACTATGGCTACACCTTC. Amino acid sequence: CASSWEAANYGYTF.

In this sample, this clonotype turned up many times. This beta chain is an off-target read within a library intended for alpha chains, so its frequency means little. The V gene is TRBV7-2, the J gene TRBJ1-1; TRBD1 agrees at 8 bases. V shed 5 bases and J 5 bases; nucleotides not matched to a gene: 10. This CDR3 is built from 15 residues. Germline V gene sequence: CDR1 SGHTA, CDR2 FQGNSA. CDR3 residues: CASSPYQGAGTEAFF. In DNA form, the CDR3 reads TGTGCCAGCAGCCCCTACCAGGGGGCAGGGACTGAAGCTTTCTTT.

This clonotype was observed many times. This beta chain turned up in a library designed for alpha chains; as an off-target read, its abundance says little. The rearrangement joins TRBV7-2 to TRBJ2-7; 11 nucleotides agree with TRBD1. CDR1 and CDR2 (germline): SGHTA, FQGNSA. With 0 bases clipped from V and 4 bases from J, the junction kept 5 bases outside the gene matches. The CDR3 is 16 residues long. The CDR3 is CASSLAGTGGPYEQYV. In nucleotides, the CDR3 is TGTGCCAGCAGCTTAGCTGGGACAGGGGGGCCTTACGAGCAGTACGTC.

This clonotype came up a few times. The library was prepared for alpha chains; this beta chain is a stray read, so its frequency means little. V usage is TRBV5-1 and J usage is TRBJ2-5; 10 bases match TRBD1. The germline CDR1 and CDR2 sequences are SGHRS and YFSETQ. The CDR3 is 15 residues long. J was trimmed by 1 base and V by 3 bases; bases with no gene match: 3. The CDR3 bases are TGCGCCAGCAGCTGGACAGGGGGGACCCAAGAGACCCAGTACTTC. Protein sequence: CASSWTGGTQETQYF.

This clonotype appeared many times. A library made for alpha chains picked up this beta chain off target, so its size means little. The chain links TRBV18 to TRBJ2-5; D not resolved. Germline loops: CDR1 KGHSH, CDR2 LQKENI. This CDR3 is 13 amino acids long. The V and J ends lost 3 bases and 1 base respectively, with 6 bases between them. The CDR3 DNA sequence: TGTGCCAGCTCACCTGGCAGCCAAGAGACCCAGTACTTC. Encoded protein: CASSPGSQETQYF.

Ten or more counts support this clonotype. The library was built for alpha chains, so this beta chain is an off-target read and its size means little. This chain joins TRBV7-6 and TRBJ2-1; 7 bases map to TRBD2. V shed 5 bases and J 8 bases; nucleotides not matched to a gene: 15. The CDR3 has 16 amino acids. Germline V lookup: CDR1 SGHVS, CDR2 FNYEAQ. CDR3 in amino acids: CASSLGRADRHDEQFF. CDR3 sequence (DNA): TGTGCCAGCAGCCTAGGGAGGGCTGATCGCCATGATGAGCAGTTCTTC.

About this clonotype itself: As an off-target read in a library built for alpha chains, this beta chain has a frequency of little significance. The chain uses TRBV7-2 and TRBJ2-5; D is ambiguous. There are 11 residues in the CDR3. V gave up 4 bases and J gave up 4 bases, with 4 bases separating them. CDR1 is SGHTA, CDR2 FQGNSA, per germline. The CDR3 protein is CASSSLETQYF. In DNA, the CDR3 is TGTGCCAGCAGCTCATTAGAGACCCAGTACTTC. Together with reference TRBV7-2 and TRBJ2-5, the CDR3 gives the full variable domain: GAGVSQSPSNKVTEKGKDVELRCDPISGHTALYWYRQSLGQGLEFLIYFQGNSAPDKSGLPSDRFSAERTGGSVSTLTIQRTQQEDSAVYLCASSSLETQYFGPGTRLLVL.

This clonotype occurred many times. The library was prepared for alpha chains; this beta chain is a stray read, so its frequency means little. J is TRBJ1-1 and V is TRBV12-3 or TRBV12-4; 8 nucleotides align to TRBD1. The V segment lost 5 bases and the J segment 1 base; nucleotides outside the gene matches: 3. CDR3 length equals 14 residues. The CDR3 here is CASSPGQGNTEAFF. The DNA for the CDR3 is TGTGCCAGCAGTCCAGGACAGGGGAACACTGAAGCTTTCTTT.

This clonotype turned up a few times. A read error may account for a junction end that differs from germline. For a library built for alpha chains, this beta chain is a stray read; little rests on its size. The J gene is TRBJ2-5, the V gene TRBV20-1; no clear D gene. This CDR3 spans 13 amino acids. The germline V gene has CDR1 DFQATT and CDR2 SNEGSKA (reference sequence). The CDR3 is CSARGVGSETQHF. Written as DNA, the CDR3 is TGCAGTGCTAGAGGAGTAGGTTCGGAGACCCAGCACTTC.

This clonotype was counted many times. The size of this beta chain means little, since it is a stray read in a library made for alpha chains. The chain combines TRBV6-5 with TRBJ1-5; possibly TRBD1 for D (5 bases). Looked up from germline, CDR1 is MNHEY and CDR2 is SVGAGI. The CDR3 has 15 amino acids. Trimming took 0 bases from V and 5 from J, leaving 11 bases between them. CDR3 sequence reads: CASSYSGANDQPQHF. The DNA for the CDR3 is TGTGCCAGCAGTTACTCAGGGGCAAACGATCAGCCCCAGCATTTT.

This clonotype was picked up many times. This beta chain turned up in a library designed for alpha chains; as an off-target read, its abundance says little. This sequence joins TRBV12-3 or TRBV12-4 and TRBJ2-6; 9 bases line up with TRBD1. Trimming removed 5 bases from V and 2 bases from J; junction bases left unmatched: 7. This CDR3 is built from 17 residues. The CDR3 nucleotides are TGTGCCAGCAGTGCCGTACAGGGGGCGGCTGGGGCCAACGTCCTGACTTTC. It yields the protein CASSAVQGAAGANVLTF.